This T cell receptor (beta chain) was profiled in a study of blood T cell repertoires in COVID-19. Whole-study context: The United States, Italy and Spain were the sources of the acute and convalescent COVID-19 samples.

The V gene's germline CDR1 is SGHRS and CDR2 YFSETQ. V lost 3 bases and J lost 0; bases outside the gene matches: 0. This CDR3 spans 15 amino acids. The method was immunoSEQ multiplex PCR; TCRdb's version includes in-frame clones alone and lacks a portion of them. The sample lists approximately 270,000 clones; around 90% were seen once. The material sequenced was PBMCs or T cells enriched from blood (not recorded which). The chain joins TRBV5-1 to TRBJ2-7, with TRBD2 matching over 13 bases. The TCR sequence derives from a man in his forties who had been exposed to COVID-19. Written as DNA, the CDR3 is TGCGCCAGCAGCTGGACTAGCGGGAGCTCCTACGAGCAGTACTTC. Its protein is CASSWTSGSSYEQYF. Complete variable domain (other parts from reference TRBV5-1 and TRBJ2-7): KAGVTQTPRYLIKTRGQQVTLSCSPISGHRSVSWYQQTPGQGLQFLFEYFSETQRNKGNFPGRFSGRQFSNSRSEMNVSTLELGDSALYLCASSWTSGSSYEQYFGPGTRLTVT.